What follows describes a single T cell receptor beta chain. Its antigen is currently not known. A much larger clone differs from this one at a single base, so this may be a read error. TCR CDR3 regions were amplified from genomic DNA by multiplex PCR using the deep immunoSEQ assay. Extracted genomic DNA from each cell subset was distributed evenly across all wells of several immunoSEQ 96-well plates, and each plate was treated as a replicate. For unsorted PBMC, around 290 ng of genomic DNA, equivalent to around 30,000 T cell genomes, went into each replicate PCR. Genomic DNA from unsorted PBMC was sequenced over ten immunoSEQ deep assay plates. Purified libraries were measured with a Qubit 3.0 fluorometer, size-checked on a Bioanalyzer 2100, and measured again with the KAPA Library Quantification kit. Every immunoSEQ 96-well plate was sequenced on a dedicated single-read 150-cycle Illumina NextSeq 550 flow cell. The authors processed their data as follows. The immunoSEQ output contained only junctional sequences without quality scores, so filtering could not match that applied to full-length reads. Sequences were annotated with PyIR, a Python wrapper for IgBLAST v1.9, and V/J genes and CDR3 were assigned using IMGT germline references. Reads with weak V/J assignments (E-value above 1e-6), missing CDR3, stop codons, out-of-frame junctions, or ambiguous translated residues were removed. V3J clonotypes were defined by identical inferred V gene, J gene, and CDR3 amino acid sequence. Percentage overlap between repertoires was calculated by dividing the number of shared unique clonotypes by the size of the smaller repertoire. RTK rarefaction, the Chao1 estimator, and Recon v2.1 estimates of unobserved clonotypes were used to assess repertoire richness. Imported from immuneACCESS, the table was reduced by TCRdb to in-frame sequences with V and J called. These copies leave out some clones; in studies compared against another copy, an unresolved V gene accounts for under half, and the cause of the remainder is not known. From that table come the V and J calls and clone size; the DNA was used to work out D and trimming. Counted in this sample were fewer than 700,000 clones; around 80% of them appeared once. The biggest ten clones account for approximately 12% of the sample.

These data belong to a study of shared clonotypes between healthy human individuals (dated by TCRdb to 2020 to 2022). Turning to the overall study: A few men and a couple of women, aged 18 to 49 years, made up the cohort. To estimate repertoire size and how much clonotypes are shared between individuals, the study performed deep sequencing of blood TCR repertoires from a handful of healthy adults. To increase sequencing depth and limit assay-specific biases, different laboratories used diverse techniques to prepare libraries and sequence TCR repertoires. Per donor, leukapheresis produced somewhere between about 0.8 and 9.5 billion PBMCs.

Looking up the germline V gene (reference sequence) yields CDR1 MNHEY and CDR2 SMNVEV. V is shortened by 4 bases, J by 4 bases, and the region joining them spans 8 bases. From the cysteine through the phenylalanine, the CDR3 covers 13 amino acids. Only the CDR3 portion is preserved as DNA: 39 bases, with reading frame beginning at the first base. The donors were healthy, HIV-negative adults with no recently reported acute infections or vaccinations. Only Caucasian adults living in Nashville, Tennessee, USA were represented among the donors. In the unsorted samples, approximately 85 million PBMCs were counted, and genomic DNA was extracted using the QIAamp DNA Blood Mini kit. Blood was obtained by leukapheresis, after which PBMCs were separated by Ficoll-Histopaque density gradient centrifugation and cryopreserved in liquid nitrogen vapor phase. Overall results and qualifications from the work: Only blood was sampled, and tissue TCR repertoires likely differ from those in blood. Based on pairwise subsampling, the degree of clonotype sharing among donors was expected to be affected by sequencing depth. Because the study included only a small number of donors, the genetic and exposure-history diversity represented was limited.

The chain employs TRBV27 and TRBJ1-5, with a weak D call of TRBD1 (6 bases match). The receptor was derived from a woman aged 35 to 49 in good health. Some clones in this sample may be carry-over from other donors' samples. The sample was PBMCs. The sequence in DNA is TGTGCCAGCAGTTGGACAGAGAATCAGCCCCAGCATTTT. Its protein reads: CASSWTENQPQHF.